This TCR beta chain derives from a study of T cell responses to AZD1222 COVID-19 vaccine. Overall study results and limits: White British donors predominated, females outnumbered males, and clonal diversity was possibly underestimated. Every sample of the repertoires postdated the peak T cell response.

Concerning this clone: What it recognizes is unknown.

Sequencing used immunoSEQ multiplex PCR; TCRdb keeps in-frame clones, though not all of them. Counted here are about 100,000 clones, around 87% occurring once; the ten biggest clones make up 4% to 4.5%. This CDR3 region has 15 residues. The ends lost 3 bases at V and 4 bases at J; junction bases unmatched: 6. Germline V gene sequence: CDR1 SGHNT, CDR2 YYREEE (reference sequence). The input for sequencing was peripheral blood, taken on day 0 of MenACWY control vaccination. This rearrangement joins TRBV5-4 to TRBJ1-2, with TRBD1 matching 10 bases. The receptor's source is an adult in good health. Written as DNA, the CDR3 is TGTGCCAGCAGCTCTGACAGGGGGCTTGTCTATGGCTACACCTTC. It specifies CASSSDRGLVYGYTF. Together with reference TRBV5-4 and TRBJ1-2, the CDR3 gives the full variable domain: ETGVTQSPTHLIKTRGQQVTLRCSSQSGHNTVSWYQQALGQGPQFIFQYYREEENGRGNFPPRFSGLQFPNYSSELNVNALELDDSALYLCASSSDRGLVYGYTFGSGTRLTVV.